One and the same sample provided the 6 T cell receptor beta chains below, sequenced in a study of identical twins. MiXCR, run by TCRdb on the 5' RACE reads, gives a single entry per CDR3 protein. The sample lists around 690,000 distinct CDR3 sequences; 21% were seen once. The data were also submitted as part of a second study, on T cells expressing NK-cell markers.

Material for sequencing was PBMCs. The receptors originated from a woman between 18 and 30 years old in good health.

There are a few counts of this clonotype. V gene TRBV20-1 combines with J gene TRBJ2-5, with 9 bases fitting TRBD2. This CDR3 spans 15 amino acids. Germline CDR1 is DFQATT and CDR2 is SNEGSKA (reference sequence). V was clipped by 4 bases and J by 0 bases; unmatched bases: 6. This CDR3 is CSATPPSGNQETQYF. In DNA, the CDR3 is TGCAGTGCTACCCCCCCTAGCGGGAACCAAGAGACCCAGTACTTC.

The chain links TRBV7-2 to TRBJ1-5; unclear D gene. Trimming removed 4 bases at V and 5 bases at J, with 9 bases between. Germline V gene data show CDR1 as SGHTA and CDR2 as FQGNSA. The CDR3 totals 13 residues. CDR3 nucleotides: TGTGCCAGCAGCTCGCAAAGAGATCAGCCCCAGCATTTT. Its protein is CASSSQRDQPQHF.

The J gene is TRBJ1-2, the V gene TRBV5-6; 9 nucleotides match TRBD1. The V gene end was trimmed by 3 bases and the J gene end by 6 bases; junction bases not matched to a gene: 9. The CDR3 covers 15 residues. Germline CDR1 reads SGHDT; CDR2 reads YYEEEE. The CDR3 protein is CASSSRGTGRNGYTF. In nucleotides, the CDR3 is TGTGCCAGCAGCTCCCGAGGGACAGGGAGGAATGGCTACACCTTC.

The V call is TRBV9, the J call TRBJ2-7, with a tentative D call TRBD1 (6 bases). The germline CDR1 and CDR2 sequences are SGDLS and YYNGEE. Trimming took off 2 bases at V and 3 bases at J, with 9 bases between the two ends. The CDR3 runs to 13 residues. CDR3 DNA: TGTGCCAGCAGCGTGACAGGAAACTACGAGCAGTACTTC. It codes for CASSVTGNYEQYF.

This chain connects TRBV5-1 to TRBJ2-6, with 9 positions matching TRBD1. Germline trimming cut 4 bases from V and 0 bases from J; bases unmatched to any gene: 8. The CDR3 has 18 residues. Germline lookup yields CDR1 SGHRS and CDR2 YFSETQ. CDR3 sequence (DNA): TGCGCCAGCAGCCCCCGGACAGGGGCACTCTCTGGGGCCAACGTCCTGACTTTC. This gives the protein CASSPRTGALSGANVLTF.

The rearrangement links TRBV14 to TRBJ2-1; a possible D gene is TRBD2 (5 bases). Germline assignment: CDR1 SGHDN and CDR2 FVKESK. This CDR3 region has 13 residues. Trimming shortened V by 4 bases and J by 6 bases, and 10 bases separated the two germline ends. CDR3 sequence (DNA): TGTGCCAGCAGCCTTCTTCTAGCCAATGAGCAGTTCTTC. This gives the protein CASSLLLANEQFF.